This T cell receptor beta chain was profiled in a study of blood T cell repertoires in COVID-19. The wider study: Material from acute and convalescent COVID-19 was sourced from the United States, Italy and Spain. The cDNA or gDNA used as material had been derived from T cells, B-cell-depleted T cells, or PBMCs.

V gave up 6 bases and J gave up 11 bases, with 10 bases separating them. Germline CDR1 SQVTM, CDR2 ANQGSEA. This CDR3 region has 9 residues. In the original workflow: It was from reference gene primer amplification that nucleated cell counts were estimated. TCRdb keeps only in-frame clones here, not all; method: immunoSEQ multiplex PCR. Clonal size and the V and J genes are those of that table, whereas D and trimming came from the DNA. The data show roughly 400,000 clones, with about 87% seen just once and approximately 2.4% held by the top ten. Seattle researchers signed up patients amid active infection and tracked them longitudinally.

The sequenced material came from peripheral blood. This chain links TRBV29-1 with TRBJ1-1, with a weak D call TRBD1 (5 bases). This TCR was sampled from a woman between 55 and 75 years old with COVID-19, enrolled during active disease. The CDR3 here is CSVPGGAFF. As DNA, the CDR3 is TGCAGCGTCCCCGGGGGGGCTTTCTTT.